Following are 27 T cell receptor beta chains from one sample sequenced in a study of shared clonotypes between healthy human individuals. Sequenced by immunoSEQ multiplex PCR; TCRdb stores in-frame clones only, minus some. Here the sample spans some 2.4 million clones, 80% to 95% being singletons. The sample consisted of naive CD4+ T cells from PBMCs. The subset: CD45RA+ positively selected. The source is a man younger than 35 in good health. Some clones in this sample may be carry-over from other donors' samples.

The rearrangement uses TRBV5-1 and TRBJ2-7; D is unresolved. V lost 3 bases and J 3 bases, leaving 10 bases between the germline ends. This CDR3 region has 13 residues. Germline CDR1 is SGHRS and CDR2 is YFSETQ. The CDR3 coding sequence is TGCGCCAGCAGCTCCCTGGACGGCTACGAGCAGTACTTC. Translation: CASSSLDGYEQYF.

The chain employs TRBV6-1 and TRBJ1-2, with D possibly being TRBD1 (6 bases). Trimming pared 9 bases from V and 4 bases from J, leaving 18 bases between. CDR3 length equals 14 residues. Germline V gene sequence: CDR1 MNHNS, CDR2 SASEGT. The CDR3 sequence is CASTKGGSGYGYTF. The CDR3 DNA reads TGTGCCAGTACAAAGGGGGGGAGTGGCTATGGCTACACCTTC.

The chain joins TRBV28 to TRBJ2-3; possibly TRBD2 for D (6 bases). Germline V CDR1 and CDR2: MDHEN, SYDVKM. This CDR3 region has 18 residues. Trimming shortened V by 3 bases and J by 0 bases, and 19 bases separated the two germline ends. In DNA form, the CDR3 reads TGTGCCAGCAGTTTTTCTCTCGGGCGGGGAACTAGCACAGATACGCAGTATTTT. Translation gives CASSFSLGRGTSTDTQYF.

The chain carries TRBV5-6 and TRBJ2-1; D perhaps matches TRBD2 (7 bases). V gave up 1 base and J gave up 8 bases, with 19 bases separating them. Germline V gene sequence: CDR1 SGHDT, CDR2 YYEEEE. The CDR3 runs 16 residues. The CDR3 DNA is TGTGCCAGCAGCTTGCGCCTGATCCCGGGGGGCCATGAGCAGTTCTTC. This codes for CASSLRLIPGGHEQFF.

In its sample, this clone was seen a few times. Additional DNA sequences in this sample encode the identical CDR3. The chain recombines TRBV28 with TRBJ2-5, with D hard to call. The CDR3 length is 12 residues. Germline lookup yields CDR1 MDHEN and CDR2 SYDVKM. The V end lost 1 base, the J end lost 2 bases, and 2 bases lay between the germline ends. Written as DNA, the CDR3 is TGTGCCAGCAGTTTATCTCAAGAGACCCAGTACTTC. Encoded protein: CASSLSQETQYF. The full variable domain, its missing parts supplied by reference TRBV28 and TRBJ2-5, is DVKVTQSSRYLVKRTGEKVFLECVQDMDHENMFWYRQDPGLGLRLIYFSYDVKMKEKGDIPEGYSVSREKKERFSLILESASTNQTSMYLCASSLSQETQYFGPGTRLLVL.

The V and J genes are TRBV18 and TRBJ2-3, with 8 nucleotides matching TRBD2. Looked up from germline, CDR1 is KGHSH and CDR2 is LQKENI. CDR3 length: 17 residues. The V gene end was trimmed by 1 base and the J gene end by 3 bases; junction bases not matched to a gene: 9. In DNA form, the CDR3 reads TGTGCCAGCTCACCACTTGCGGGAGGAGGGCGGACAGATACGCAGTATTTT. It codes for CASSPLAGGGRTDTQYF.

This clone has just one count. The CDR3 loop is CASSLATGLSSGNTIYF. The CDR3 DNA sequence: TGCGCCAGCAGCTTGGCAACAGGGCTTAGCTCTGGAAACACCATATATTTT. V gene TRBV5-1 combines with J gene TRBJ1-3, with a tentative D call TRBD1 (6 bases). V was shortened by 0 bases and J by 0 bases, with 13 bases between the two germline ends. Germline CDR1 and CDR2: SGHRS and YFSETQ. This CDR3 spans 17 amino acids.

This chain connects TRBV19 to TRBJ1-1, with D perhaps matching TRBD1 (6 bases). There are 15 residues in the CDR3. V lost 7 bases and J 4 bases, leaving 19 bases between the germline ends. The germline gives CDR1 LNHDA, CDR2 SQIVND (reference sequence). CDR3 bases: TGTGCCAGTACCACCCTGGGGGGGCAAAGCACTGAAGCTTTCTTT. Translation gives CASTTLGGQSTEAFF.

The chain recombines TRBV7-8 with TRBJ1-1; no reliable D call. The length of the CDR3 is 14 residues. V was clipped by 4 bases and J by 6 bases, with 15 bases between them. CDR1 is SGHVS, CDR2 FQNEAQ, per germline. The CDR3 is CASSSGSLGAEAFF. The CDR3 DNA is TGTGCCAGCAGCTCCGGGAGTCTGGGCGCTGAAGCTTTCTTT.

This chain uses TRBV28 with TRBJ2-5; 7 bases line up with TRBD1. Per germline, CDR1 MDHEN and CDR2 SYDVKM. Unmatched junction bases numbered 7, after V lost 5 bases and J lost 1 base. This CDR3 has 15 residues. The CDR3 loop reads CASSQRGQVQETQYF. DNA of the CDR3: TGTGCCAGCAGTCAAAGAGGACAGGTCCAAGAGACCCAGTACTTC.

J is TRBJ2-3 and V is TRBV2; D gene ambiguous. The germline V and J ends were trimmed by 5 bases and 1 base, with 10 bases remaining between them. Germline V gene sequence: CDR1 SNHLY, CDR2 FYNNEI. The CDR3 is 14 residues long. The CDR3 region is CASSIAFRTDTQYF. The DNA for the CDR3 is TGTGCCAGCAGTATAGCATTTCGCACAGATACGCAGTATTTT. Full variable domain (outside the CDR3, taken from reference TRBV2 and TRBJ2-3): EPEVTQTPSHQVTQMGQEVILRCVPISNHLYFYWYRQILGQKVEFLVSFYNNEISEKSEIFDDQFSVERPDGSNFTLKIRSTKLEDSAMYFCASSIAFRTDTQYFGPGTRLTVL.

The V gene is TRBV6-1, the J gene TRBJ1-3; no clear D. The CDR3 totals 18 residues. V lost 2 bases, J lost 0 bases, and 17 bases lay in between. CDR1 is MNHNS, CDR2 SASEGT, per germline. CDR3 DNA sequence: TGTGCCAGCAGTGAATCCGACCCATTAGGAATCTCTGGAAACACCATATATTTT. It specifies CASSESDPLGISGNTIYF.

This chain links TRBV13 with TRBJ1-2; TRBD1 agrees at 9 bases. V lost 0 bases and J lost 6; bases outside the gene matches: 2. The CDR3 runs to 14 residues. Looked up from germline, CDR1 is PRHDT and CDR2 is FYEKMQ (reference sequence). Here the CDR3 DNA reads TGTGCCAGCAGCTTAGGGACAGGGGGAGATGGCTACACCTTC. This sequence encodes CASSLGTGGDGYTF.

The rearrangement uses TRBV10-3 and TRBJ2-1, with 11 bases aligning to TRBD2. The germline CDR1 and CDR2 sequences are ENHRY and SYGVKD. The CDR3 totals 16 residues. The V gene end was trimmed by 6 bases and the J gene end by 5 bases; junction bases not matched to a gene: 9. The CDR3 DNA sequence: TGTGCCATCAGCGAACCGGGACTAGCGGATAACAATGAGCAGTTCTTC. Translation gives CAISEPGLADNNEQFF.

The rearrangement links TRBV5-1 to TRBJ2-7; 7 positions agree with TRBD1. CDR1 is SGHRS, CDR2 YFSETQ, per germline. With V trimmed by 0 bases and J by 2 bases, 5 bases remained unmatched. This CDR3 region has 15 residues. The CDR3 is CASSLGSGGPYEQYF. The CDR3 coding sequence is TGCGCCAGCAGCTTGGGGTCAGGGGGTCCCTACGAGCAGTACTTC.

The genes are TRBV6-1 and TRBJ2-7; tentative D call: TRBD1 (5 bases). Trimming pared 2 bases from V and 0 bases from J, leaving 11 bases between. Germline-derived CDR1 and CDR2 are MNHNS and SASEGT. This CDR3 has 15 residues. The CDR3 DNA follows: TGTGCCAGCAGTGAACAGGGCAGGAACTCCTACGAGCAGTACTTC. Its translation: CASSEQGRNSYEQYF.

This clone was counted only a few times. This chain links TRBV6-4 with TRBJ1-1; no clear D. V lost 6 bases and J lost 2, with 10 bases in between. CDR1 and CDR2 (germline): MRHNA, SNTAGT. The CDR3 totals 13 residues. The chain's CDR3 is CASSASFNTEAFF. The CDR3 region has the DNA TGTGCCAGCAGCGCCTCCTTTAACACTGAAGCTTTCTTT.

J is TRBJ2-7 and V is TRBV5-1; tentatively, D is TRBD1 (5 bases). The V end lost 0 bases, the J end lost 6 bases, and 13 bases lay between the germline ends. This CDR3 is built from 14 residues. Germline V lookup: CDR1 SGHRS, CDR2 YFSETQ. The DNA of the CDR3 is TGCGCCAGCAGCTTGGGGACACCAGTCGGCGAGCAGTACTTC. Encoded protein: CASSLGTPVGEQYF.

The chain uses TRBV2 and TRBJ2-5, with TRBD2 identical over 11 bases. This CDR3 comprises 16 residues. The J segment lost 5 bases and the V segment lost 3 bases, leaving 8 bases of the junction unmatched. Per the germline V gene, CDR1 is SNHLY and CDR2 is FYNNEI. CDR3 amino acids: CASSEVAGGSRETQYF. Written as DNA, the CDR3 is TGTGCCAGCAGTGAGGTAGCGGGAGGGTCCAGGGAGACCCAGTACTTC. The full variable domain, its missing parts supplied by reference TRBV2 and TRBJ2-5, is EPEVTQTPSHQVTQMGQEVILRCVPISNHLYFYWYRQILGQKVEFLVSFYNNEISEKSEIFDDQFSVERPDGSNFTLKIRSTKLEDSAMYFCASSEVAGGSRETQYFGPGTRLLVL.

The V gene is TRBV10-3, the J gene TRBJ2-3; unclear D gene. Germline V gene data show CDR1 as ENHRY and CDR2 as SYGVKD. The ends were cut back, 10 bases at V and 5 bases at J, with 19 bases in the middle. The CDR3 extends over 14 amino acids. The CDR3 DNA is TGTGCCACCGCAGAGGAAGACCCCAGAGATACGCAGTATTTT. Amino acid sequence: CATAEEDPRDTQYF.

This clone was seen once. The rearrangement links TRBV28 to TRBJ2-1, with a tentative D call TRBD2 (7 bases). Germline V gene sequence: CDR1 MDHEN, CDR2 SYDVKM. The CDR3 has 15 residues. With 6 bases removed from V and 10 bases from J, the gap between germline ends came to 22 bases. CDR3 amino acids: CASSPGRGVKEEQFF. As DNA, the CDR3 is TGTGCCAGCAGCCCTGGGAGGGGGGTAAAGGAGGAGCAGTTCTTC. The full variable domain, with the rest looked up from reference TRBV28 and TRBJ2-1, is DVKVTQSSRYLVKRTGEKVFLECVQDMDHENMFWYRQDPGLGLRLIYFSYDVKMKEKGDIPEGYSVSREKKERFSLILESASTNQTSMYLCASSPGRGVKEEQFFGPGTRLTVL.

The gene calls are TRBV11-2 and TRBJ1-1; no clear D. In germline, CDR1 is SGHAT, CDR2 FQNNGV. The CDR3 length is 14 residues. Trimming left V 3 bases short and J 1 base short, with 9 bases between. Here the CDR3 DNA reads TGTGCCAGCAGCTTTCTAAAGGCGAACACTGAAGCTTTCTTT. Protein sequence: CASSFLKANTEAFF.

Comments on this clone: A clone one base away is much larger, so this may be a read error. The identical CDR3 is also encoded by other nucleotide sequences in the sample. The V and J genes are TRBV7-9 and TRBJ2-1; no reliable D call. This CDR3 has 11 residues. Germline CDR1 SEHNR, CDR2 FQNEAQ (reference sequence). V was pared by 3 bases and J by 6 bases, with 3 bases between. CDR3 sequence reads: CASSFSNEQFF. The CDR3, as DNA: TGTGCCAGCAGCTTTTCCAATGAGCAGTTCTTC.

The chain's CDR3 is CASSYTGTSYEQYF. In DNA, the CDR3 is TGTGCCAGCAGTTATACCGGGACAAGCTACGAGCAGTACTTC. V and J are TRBV28 and TRBJ2-7; D is perhaps TRBD1 (6 bases). The germline gives CDR1 MDHEN, CDR2 SYDVKM. V lost 4 bases to trimming and J lost 3 bases, with 13 bases between them. The CDR3 contains 14 residues.

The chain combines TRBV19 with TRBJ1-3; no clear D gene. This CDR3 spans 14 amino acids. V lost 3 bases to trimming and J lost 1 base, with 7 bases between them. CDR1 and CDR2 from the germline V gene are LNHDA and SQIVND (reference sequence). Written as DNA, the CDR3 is TGTGCCAGTAGTATGGAAGGATCTGGAAACACCATATATTTT. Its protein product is CASSMEGSGNTIYF.

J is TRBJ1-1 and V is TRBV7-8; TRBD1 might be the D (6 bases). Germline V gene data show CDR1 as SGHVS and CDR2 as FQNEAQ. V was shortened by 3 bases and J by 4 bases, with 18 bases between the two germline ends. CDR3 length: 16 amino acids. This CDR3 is CASSFLGRTVSTEAFF. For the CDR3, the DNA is TGTGCCAGCAGCTTCCTGGGAAGGACAGTTAGCACTGAAGCTTTCTTT. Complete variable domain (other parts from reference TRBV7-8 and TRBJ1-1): GAGVSQSPRYKVAKRGQDVALRCDPISGHVSLFWYQQALGQGPEFLTYFQNEAQLDKSGLPSDRFFAERPEGSVSTLKIQRTQQEDSAVYLCASSFLGRTVSTEAFFGQGTRLTVV.

In DNA, the CDR3 is TGCGCCAGCAGCCTTTCCCGAGCGGGAGGGGTGGGCACCGGGGAGCTGTTTTTT. Translating gives CASSLSRAGGVGTGELFF. The J gene is TRBJ2-2, the V gene TRBV4-1, with TRBD2 matching 10 bases. The V segment lost 4 bases and the J segment 4 bases; nucleotides outside the gene matches: 12. The CDR3 is made up of 18 amino acids. Germline CDR1 reads MGHRA; CDR2 reads YSYEKL.